These T cell receptor beta chains were read from a single sample in a study of cytomegalovirus exposure and HLA in healthy donors. Produced via immunoSEQ multiplex PCR; TCRdb's table is partial and in-frame only. This table holds about 85,000 clones, about three fifths found once. The specimen sequenced was PBMCs. The receptors come from a young man in good health and CMV-seronegative. The CDR3 runs from the conserved cysteine through the conserved F or W. D genes are given only for firm matches. Where a row states a size, it is once, few, many or the class of an expanded clone; other rows omit it.

. few TRBJ2-7 TRBV5-8 CASSAFWTASSYEQYF TGTGCCAGCAGCGCTTTTTGGACAGCAAGCTCCTACGAGCAGTACTTC
. few TRBJ2-2 TRBV10-1 CASGIANTGELFF TGCGCGTCGGGGATCGCGAACACCGGGGAGCTGTTTTTT
TRBD2 . TRBJ2-1 TRBV25-1 CASSARLAGAGNEQFF TGTGCCAGCAGTGCTAGGCTAGCGGGAGCTGGAAATGAGCAGTTCTTC
. . TRBJ2-7 TRBV21-1 CASSNNGNRGVSEQYF TGTGCCAGCAGCAATAACGGGAACAGGGGGGTCTCCGAGCAGTACTTC
. . TRBJ2-4 TRBV7-9 CSSSPTSGADFRNIQYF TGTTCCAGCAGCCCTACCTCAGGGGCGGATTTCAGAAACATTCAGTACTTC
TRBD2 . TRBJ2-3 TRBV14 CASSPGTSGRLSTDTQYF TGTGCCAGCAGCCCTGGGACTAGCGGGCGCCTCAGCACAGATACGCAGTATTTT
. . TRBJ1-1 TRBV2 CASSEARQFTEAFF TGTGCCAGCAGTGAAGCGCGGCAGTTCACTGAAGCTTTCTTT
TRBD1 . TRBJ1-4 TRBV6-5 CASRSTGGQEKLFF TGTGCCAGCAGGTCGACAGGGGGTCAGGAAAAACTGTTTTTT
. . TRBJ2-7 TRBV27 CASSLIGTPPIYEQYF TGTGCCAGCAGTTTAATCGGGACACCTCCTATCTACGAGCAGTACTTC
TRBD2 . TRBJ2-1 TRBV25-1 CASSEPSGGAFHNEQFF TGTGCCAGCAGTGAGCCTAGCGGGGGGGCTTTCCACAATGAGCAGTTCTTC
. . TRBJ2-2 TRBV4-1 CASSQEGGAGELFF TGCGCCAGCAGCCAAGAAGGCGGGGCCGGGGAGCTGTTTTTT
. . TRBJ2-1 TRBV29-1 CSVSQGGAGNEQFF TGCAGCGTTAGTCAGGGGGGCGCAGGTAATGAGCAGTTCTTC
TRBD1 . TRBJ1-5 TRBV2 CASSARTGLIYSNQPQHF TGTGCCAGCAGTGCGAGGACAGGGCTGATATATAGCAATCAGCCCCAGCATTTT
TRBD2 . TRBJ2-7 TRBV10-3 CAISEWAGGPNEQYF TGTGCCATCAGTGAGTGGGCGGGGGGGCCCAACGAGCAGTACTTC
TRBD2 . TRBJ2-1 TRBV19 CASSMAVGLAGRAYEQFF TGTGCCAGTAGTATGGCGGTGGGACTAGCGGGTAGAGCCTATGAGCAGTTCTTC
TRBD2 . TRBJ2-7 TRBV10-3 CAISESTSASYEQYF TGTGCCATCAGTGAGTCGACTAGCGCCTCCTACGAGCAGTACTTC
. . TRBJ2-5 TRBV19 CASSPRQFQETQYF TGTGCCAGTAGCCCGCGACAGTTCCAAGAGACCCAGTACTTC
TRBD2 . TRBJ2-3 TRBV9 CASSARAGDLTDTQYF TGTGCCAGCAGCGCGAGAGCGGGAGACCTCACAGATACGCAGTATTTT
. . TRBJ2-7 TRBV19 CASNYRGGRPNYEQYF TGTGCCAGTAACTACAGGGGGGGAAGACCCAACTACGAGCAGTACTTC
TRBD2 . TRBJ2-3 TRBV2 CASSEPGLAGEYNTDTQYF TGTGCCAGCAGTGAACCAGGACTAGCGGGAGAATATAACACAGATACGCAGTATTTT
TRBD2 . TRBJ2-2 TRBV7-9 CASSLRVGRPSGAGELFF TGTGCCAGCAGCTTAAGAGTCGGGAGGCCATCGGGGGCCGGGGAGCTGTTTTTT
. . TRBJ2-1 TRBV7-9 CASSLAGSGAYNEQFF TGTGCCAGCAGCTTAGCGGGTAGCGGAGCCTACAATGAGCAGTTCTTC
TRBD1 once TRBJ1-5 TRBV5-1 CASSSGQGFDQPQHF TGCGCCAGCAGCTCGGGACAGGGTTTCGATCAGCCCCAGCATTTT
TRBD1 . TRBJ2-7 TRBV13 CASSLDRGIYEQYF TGTGCCAGCAGCTTGGACAGGGGAATTTACGAGCAGTACTTC
. few TRBJ2-3 TRBV6-4 CASSEGPSRGADTQYF TGTGCCAGCAGTGAAGGACCCAGCCGGGGTGCAGATACGCAGTATTTT
TRBD2 . TRBJ2-7 TRBV28 CASSLRETSPSYEQYF TGTGCCAGCAGTTTAAGGGAGACTAGCCCTTCCTACGAGCAGTACTTC
TRBD1 . TRBJ1-4 TRBV5-6 CASSRWDRGSEKLFF TGTGCCAGCAGCCGGTGGGACAGGGGGAGTGAAAAACTGTTTTTT
. . TRBJ1-2 TRBV30 CAWSSWQGQNYGYTF TGTGCCTGGAGTAGTTGGCAGGGGCAAAACTATGGCTACACCTTC
TRBD1 . TRBJ1-4 TRBV5-1 CASSLAGTDEKLFF TGCGCCAGCAGCTTGGCGGGGACAGATGAAAAACTGTTTTTT
. . TRBJ1-2 TRBV27 CASSFTGYGYTF TGTGCCAGCAGTTTTACGGGCTATGGCTACACCTTC
TRBD1 . TRBJ1-1 TRBV5-1 CASSLGGQEYTEAFF TGCGCCAGCAGCTTGGGAGGACAGGAGTACACTGAAGCTTTCTTT
. . TRBJ1-2 TRBV4-2 CASSQDYRAVGYGYTF TGTGCCAGCAGCCAAGATTACAGGGCGGTGGGCTATGGCTACACCTTC
TRBD2 . TRBJ2-3 TRBV5-4 CASSSSGGTDTQYF TGTGCCAGCAGCTCTAGCGGGGGCACAGATACGCAGTATTTT
TRBD1 . TRBJ1-1 TRBV13 CASSLHGTGGYEAFF TGTGCCAGCAGCTTACATGGGACAGGGGGATATGAAGCTTTCTTT
. . TRBJ2-4 TRBV7-2 CASSWGARGTNIQYF TGTGCCAGCAGCTGGGGCGCAAGGGGGACAAACATTCAGTACTTC
. . TRBJ1-5 TRBV6-6 CASAGALRQPQHF TGTGCCAGCGCAGGGGCTCTACGTCAGCCCCAGCATTTT
. . TRBJ1-1 TRBV9 CASSVVPGSNTEAFF TGTGCCAGCAGCGTAGTACCAGGCTCGAACACTGAAGCTTTCTTT
. . TRBJ1-6 TRBV9 CASSAEMAGSPLHF TGTGCCAGCAGCGCCGAGATGGCAGGTTCACCCCTCCACTTT
. . TRBJ1-3 TRBV7-6 CASSLAPVGNGDTIYF TGTGCCAGCAGCTTAGCCCCTGTTGGAAATGGGGACACTATATATTTT
TRBD2 . TRBJ2-7 TRBV12-5 CASGLVLAGGPEQYF TGTGCTAGTGGTTTGGTTCTGGCGGGAGGGCCGGAGCAGTACTTC
. few TRBJ1-3 TRBV4-3 CASSQDHNSGNTIYF TGCGCCAGCAGCCAAGATCACAACTCTGGAAACACCATATATTTT
. . TRBJ1-3 TRBV2 CASNRFFGNTIYF TGTGCCAGCAACAGGTTCTTTGGAAACACCATATATTTT
. . TRBJ1-4 TRBV14 CASSQYRDANEKLFF TGTGCCAGCAGCCAATACAGGGACGCTAATGAAAAACTGTTTTTT
. . TRBJ2-5 TRBV7-2 CASSPLGGRETQYF TGTGCCAGCAGCCCCCTGGGGGGTCGAGAGACCCAGTACTTC
TRBD2 . TRBJ2-7 TRBV13 CASSCWTSGGSSYEQYF TGTGCCAGCAGCTGCTGGACTAGCGGTGGCTCCTCCTACGAGCAGTACTTC
TRBD1 . TRBJ2-7 TRBV15 CATSRDPRGYEQYF TGTGCCACCAGCAGAGATCCCAGGGGGTACGAGCAGTACTTC
TRBD1 . TRBJ1-1 TRBV19 CASSSPGQGSGTEAFF TGTGCCAGTAGTTCACCGGGACAGGGATCGGGCACTGAAGCTTTCTTT
. few TRBJ1-1 TRBV6-6 CASTEATLNTEAFF TGTGCCAGCACCGAGGCCACACTGAACACTGAAGCTTTCTTT
. few TRBJ2-6 TRBV7-2 CASSLGAGESGANVLTF TGTGCCAGCAGCTTAGGTGCAGGGGAGTCCGGGGCCAACGTCCTGACTTTC
. few TRBJ1-1 TRBV6-1 CASSEKSDGRNTEAFF TGTGCCAGCAGTGAAAAGTCGGACGGGAGGAACACTGAAGCTTTCTTT
. . TRBJ2-5 TRBV25-1 CASRRAEIEKTQYF TGTGCCAGCAGGCGGGCTGAAATTGAGAAGACCCAGTACTTC
TRBD2 . TRBJ2-2 TRBV7-2 CASSKVAGANTGELFF TGTGCCAGCAGCAAGGTAGCGGGGGCGAACACCGGGGAGCTGTTTTTT
. . TRBJ2-7 TRBV19 CASSIGGGEQYF TGTGCCAGTAGTATTGGGGGAGGCGAGCAGTACTTC
. . TRBJ2-1 TRBV7-3 CASSLAGFNEQFF TGTGCCAGCAGCCTGGCAGGGTTCAATGAGCAGTTCTTC
. . TRBJ2-1 TRBV19 CASSPRLEGEQFF TGTGCCAGTAGTCCCCGACTAGAAGGTGAGCAGTTCTTC
. . TRBJ2-7 TRBV6-5 CASSPHSRYEQYF TGTGCCAGCAGCCCCCACAGCAGGTACGAGCAGTACTTC
. . TRBJ2-7 TRBV4-3 CASSHAVSYEQYF TGCGCCAGCAGCCATGCAGTATCCTACGAGCAGTACTTC
. . TRBJ1-2 TRBV5-6 CASSLVGESYGYTF TGTGCCAGCAGCTTGGTTGGAGAATCCTATGGCTACACCTTC
. . TRBJ2-1 TRBV25-1 CASSEFVPSEQFF TGTGCCAGCAGTGAATTTGTCCCTAGCGAGCAGTTCTTC